This paragraph covers one TCR beta chain sequence. The antigen it binds to is not known. It has no much larger one-base neighbor in the sample; base qualities were not kept. TCR CDR3 regions were amplified from genomic DNA by multiplex PCR using the deep immunoSEQ assay. Extracted genomic DNA from each cell subset was spread evenly across all wells of several immunoSEQ 96-well plates, with each plate serving as a replicate. For sorted subsets, 150 to 250 ng genomic DNA, equal to about 30,000 T cell genomes, was loaded into each replicate PCR. Purified libraries were quantified with a Qubit 3.0 fluorometer, sized on a Bioanalyzer 2100, and re-quantified with the KAPA Library Quantification kit. Every immunoSEQ 96-well plate was sequenced on a separate single-read 150-cycle Illumina NextSeq 550 flow cell. The published analysis was carried out like this. Because the immunoSEQ output held only junctional sequences and lacked quality scores, the filtering could not match the filtering applied to full-length reads. Sequences were annotated with PyIR, a Python wrapper for IgBLAST v1.9, and V/J genes and CDR3 were assigned using IMGT germline references. Any read was removed if the V/J assignment was weak (E-value above 1e-6), the CDR3 was missing, or the read contained stop codons, out-of-frame junctions, or ambiguous translated residues. V3J clonotypes were defined as sequences sharing the same inferred V gene, J gene, and CDR3 amino acid sequence. To compute the percentage overlap between repertoires, the number of shared unique clonotypes was divided by the size of the smaller repertoire. Three approaches were used to assess repertoire richness: RTK rarefaction, the Chao1 estimator, and Recon v2.1 estimates of unobserved clonotypes. Generation probabilities were computed with OLGA for all TCRbeta clonotypes obtained by the gDNA method from four donors. TCRdb mirrors the immuneACCESS table, restricted to in-frame sequences. Some clones are absent from its copies; in checked studies, under half trace to an unresolved V gene, and the reason for the others is unknown. V, J and clone size were drawn from that table, and D and trimming were deduced from the DNA. The sample yields about 1.1 million clones; around 78% were counted once. The top ten hold 0.52% of the sample.

The sample belongs to a study of shared clonotypes between healthy human individuals (TCRdb year 2020). About the full investigation: A couple of women and three men aged 18 to 49 years were included in the cohort. Different laboratories and diverse techniques were used to prepare libraries and sequence TCR repertoires, to increase sequencing depth and limit assay-specific biases. Blood TCR repertoires of five healthy adults were deeply sequenced to estimate repertoire size and the extent of clonotype sharing between individuals. For each donor, CD4 naive and CD4 memory were each given three plates, CD8 naive was given two plates, and CD8 memory was given one plate. Per donor, leukapheresis produced somewhere between about 0.85 and 9.5 billion PBMCs.

The donors were healthy, HIV-negative adults with no recently reported acute infections or vaccinations. Every donor was a Caucasian adult living in Nashville, Tennessee, USA. CD4+ T cells were enriched by magnetic negative selection; naive cells were then positively selected on CD45RA, and the negative fraction formed the memory subset. After blood collection by leukapheresis, PBMCs were isolated using Ficoll-Histopaque density gradient centrifugation and then cryopreserved in the vapor phase of liquid nitrogen. Purity and quantity of every magnetically sorted T cell population were checked by analytical flow cytometry. From each sorted fraction, genomic DNA was isolated and quantified by UV absorbance on a Nanodrop 2000c. CDR1 is given as SGHRS and CDR2 as YFSETQ, both from the germline V gene. The CDR3 measures 14 amino acids from cysteine to phenylalanine. Only the CDR3 DNA stays, 42 bases, in frame from base 1. V and J are trimmed by 4 bases and 6 bases, and the gene matches miss 5 bases of the junction.

The paper as a whole reports these results and caveats: Pairwise subsampling indicated that sequencing depth was expected to affect the degree of clonotype sharing among donors. Naive subsets generally had larger estimated clonotype richness than memory subsets did. Even with the large sequencing depth, rarefaction of the sorted-subset datasets indicated that sequencing was incomplete. Because the study included a small number of donors, the genetic and exposure-history diversity represented was limited. Sampling was restricted to blood, and TCR repertoires in tissues likely differ from the TCR repertoires found in blood. Clonotypes shared by all four sorted-subset donors showed higher generation probabilities than non-shared clonotypes. When several donors were compared, the shared fraction of clonotypes was roughly 4.8% for naive CD4, over 3% for naive CD8, 2.3% for memory CD4, and 0.3% to 0.5% for memory CD8.

Sequencing was performed on memory CD4+ T cells from PBMCs. The cell subset or site label for this specimen denotes: CD45RA-negative fraction. This clonotype was sampled from a young man in good health. Some clones in this sample may be carry-over from other donors' samples. The rearranged chain carries TRBV5-1 and TRBJ2-2, with TRBD1 identical over 8 junction bases. The nucleotide sequence reads as follows: TGCGCCAGCAGCAGGGACAGGCCCCCCGGGGAGCTGTTTTTT. It translates as CASSRDRPPGELFF.